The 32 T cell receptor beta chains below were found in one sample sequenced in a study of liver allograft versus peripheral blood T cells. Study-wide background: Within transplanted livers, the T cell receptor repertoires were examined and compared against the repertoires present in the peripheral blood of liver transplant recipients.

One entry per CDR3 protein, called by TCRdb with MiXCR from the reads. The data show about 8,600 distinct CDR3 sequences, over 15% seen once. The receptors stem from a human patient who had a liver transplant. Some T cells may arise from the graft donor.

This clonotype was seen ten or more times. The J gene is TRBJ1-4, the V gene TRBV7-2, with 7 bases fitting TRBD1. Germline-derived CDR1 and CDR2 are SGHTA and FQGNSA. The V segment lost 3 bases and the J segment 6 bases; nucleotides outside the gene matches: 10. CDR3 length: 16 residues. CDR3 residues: CASSLARTGSYEKLFF. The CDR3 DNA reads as TGTGCCAGCAGCTTGGCAAGGACAGGATCCTATGAAAAACTGTTTTTT. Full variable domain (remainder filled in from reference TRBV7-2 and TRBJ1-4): GAGVSQSPSNKVTEKGKDVELRCDPISGHTALYWYRQSLGQGLEFLIYFQGNSAPDKSGLPSDRFSAERTGGSVSTLTIQRTQQEDSAVYLCASSLARTGSYEKLFFGSGTQLSVL.

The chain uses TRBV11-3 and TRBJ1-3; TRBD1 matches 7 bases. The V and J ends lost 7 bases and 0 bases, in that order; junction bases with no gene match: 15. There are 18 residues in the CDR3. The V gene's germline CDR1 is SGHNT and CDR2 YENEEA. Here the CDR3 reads CASTQTGPLLTSGNTIYF. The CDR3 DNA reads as TGTGCCAGCACCCAGACAGGGCCCCTCCTCACCTCTGGAAACACCATATATTTT.

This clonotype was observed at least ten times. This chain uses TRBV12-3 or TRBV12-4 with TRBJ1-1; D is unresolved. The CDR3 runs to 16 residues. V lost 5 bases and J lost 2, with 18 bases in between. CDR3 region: CASSPTYTKPNTEAFF. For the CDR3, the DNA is TGTGCCAGCAGTCCTACCTACACCAAGCCAAACACTGAAGCTTTCTTT.

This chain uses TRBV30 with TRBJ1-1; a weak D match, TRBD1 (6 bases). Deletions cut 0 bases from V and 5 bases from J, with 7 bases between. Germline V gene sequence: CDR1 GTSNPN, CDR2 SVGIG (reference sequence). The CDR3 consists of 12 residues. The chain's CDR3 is CAWSVRGTEAFF. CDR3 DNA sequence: TGTGCCTGGAGTGTAAGGGGGACTGAAGCTTTCTTT. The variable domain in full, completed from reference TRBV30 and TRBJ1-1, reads SQTIHQWPATLVQPVGSPLSLECTVEGTSNPNLYWYRQAAGRGLQLLFYSVGIGQISSEVPQNLSASRPQDRQFILSSKKLLLSDSGFYLCAWSVRGTEAFFGQGTRLTVV.

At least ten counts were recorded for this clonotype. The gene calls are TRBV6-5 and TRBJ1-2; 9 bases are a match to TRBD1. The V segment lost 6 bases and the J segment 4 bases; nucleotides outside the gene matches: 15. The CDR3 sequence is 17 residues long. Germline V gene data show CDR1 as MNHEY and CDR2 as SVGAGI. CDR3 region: CASSRPYYRGRSYGYTF. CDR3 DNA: TGTGCCAGCAGCCGCCCATATTACAGGGGGCGTAGCTATGGCTACACCTTC.

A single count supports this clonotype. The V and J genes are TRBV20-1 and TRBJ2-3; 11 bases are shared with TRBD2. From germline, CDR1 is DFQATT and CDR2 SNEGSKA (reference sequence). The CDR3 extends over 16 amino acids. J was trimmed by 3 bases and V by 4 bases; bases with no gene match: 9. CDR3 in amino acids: CSANSGSGGVTDTQYF. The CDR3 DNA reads TGCAGTGCTAATTCTGGTAGCGGGGGGGTGACAGATACGCAGTATTTT.

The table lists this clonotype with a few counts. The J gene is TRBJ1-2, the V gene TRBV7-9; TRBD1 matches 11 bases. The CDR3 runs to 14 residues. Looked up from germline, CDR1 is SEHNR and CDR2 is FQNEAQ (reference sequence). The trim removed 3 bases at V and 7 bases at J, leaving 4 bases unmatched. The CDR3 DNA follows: TGTGCCAGCAGCTTGGACAGGGGGCTAACTGGCTACACCTTC. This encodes CASSLDRGLTGYTF.

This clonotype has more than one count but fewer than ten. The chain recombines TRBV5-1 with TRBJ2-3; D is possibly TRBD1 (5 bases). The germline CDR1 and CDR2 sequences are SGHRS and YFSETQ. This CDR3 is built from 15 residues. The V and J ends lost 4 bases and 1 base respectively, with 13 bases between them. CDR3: CASSGMTVGTDTQYF. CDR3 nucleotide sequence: TGCGCCAGCAGCGGCATGACAGTTGGCACAGATACGCAGTATTTT.

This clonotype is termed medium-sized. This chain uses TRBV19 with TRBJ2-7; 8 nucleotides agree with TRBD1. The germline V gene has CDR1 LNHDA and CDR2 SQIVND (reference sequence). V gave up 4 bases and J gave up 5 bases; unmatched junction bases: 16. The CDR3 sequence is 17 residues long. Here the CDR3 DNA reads TGTGCCAGTAGTACCCATAGCGCCGGACAGGGCGCCGACGAGCAGTACTTC. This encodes CASSTHSAGQGADEQYF.

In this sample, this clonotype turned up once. CDR3 protein: CASSLRDRGSSEQYF. Written as DNA, the CDR3 is TGTGCCAGCAGCCTCCGGGACAGGGGCTCCAGCGAGCAGTACTTC. The chain is built from TRBV7-9 and TRBJ2-7; TRBD1 matches 10 bases. The CDR3 contains 15 residues. The junction had 10 bases not matched to a gene; V was cut back by 5 bases and J by 6 bases. Germline CDR1 is SEHNR and CDR2 is FQNEAQ (reference sequence).

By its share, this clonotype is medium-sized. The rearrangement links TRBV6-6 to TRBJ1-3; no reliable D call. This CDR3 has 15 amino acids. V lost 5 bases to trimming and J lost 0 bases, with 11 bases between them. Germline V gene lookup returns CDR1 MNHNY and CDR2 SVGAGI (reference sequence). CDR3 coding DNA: TGTGCCAGCAGTATAAACGGCCTCTCTGGAAACACCATATATTTT. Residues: CASSINGLSGNTIYF.

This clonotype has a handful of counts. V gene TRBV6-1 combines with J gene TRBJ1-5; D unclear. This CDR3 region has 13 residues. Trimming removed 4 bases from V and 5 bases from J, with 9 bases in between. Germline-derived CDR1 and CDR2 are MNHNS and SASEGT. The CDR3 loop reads CASSAWRDQPQHF. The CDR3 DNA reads TGTGCCAGCAGTGCTTGGAGGGATCAGCCCCAGCATTTT.

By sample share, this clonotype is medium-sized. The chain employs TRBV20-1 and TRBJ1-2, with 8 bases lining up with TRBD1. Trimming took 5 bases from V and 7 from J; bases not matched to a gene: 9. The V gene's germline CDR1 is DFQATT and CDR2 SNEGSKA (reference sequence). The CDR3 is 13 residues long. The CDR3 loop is CSAGPQGAGGYTF. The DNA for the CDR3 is TGCAGTGCTGGACCGCAGGGGGCTGGTGGCTACACCTTC.

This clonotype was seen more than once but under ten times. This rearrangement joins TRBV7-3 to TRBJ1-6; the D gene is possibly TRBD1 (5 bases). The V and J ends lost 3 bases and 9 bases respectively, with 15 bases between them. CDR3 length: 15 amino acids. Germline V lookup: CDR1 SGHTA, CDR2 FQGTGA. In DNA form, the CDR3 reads TGTGCCAGCAGCTTGGAGGGGCAGGGAGGTTCACCCCTCCACTTT. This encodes CASSLEGQGGSPLHF.

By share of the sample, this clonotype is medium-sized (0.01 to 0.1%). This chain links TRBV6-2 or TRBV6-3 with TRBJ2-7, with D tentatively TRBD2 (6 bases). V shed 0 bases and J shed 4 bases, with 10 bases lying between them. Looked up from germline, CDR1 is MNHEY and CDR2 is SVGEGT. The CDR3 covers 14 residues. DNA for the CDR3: TGTGCCAGCAGTTACTCGATCCGGGAGTACGAGCAGTACTTC. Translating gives CASSYSIREYEQYF.

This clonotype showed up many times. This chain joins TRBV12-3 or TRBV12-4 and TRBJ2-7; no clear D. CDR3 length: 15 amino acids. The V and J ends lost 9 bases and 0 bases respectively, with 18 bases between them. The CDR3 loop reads CARSPRVSHSYEQYF. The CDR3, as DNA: TGTGCCAGGTCCCCTCGGGTGTCCCACTCCTACGAGCAGTACTTC.

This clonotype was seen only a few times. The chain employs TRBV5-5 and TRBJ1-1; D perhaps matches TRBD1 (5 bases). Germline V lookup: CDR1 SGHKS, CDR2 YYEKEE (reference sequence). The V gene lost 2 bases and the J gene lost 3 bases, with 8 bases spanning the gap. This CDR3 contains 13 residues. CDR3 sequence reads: CASSFQGDTEAFF. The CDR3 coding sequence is TGTGCCAGCAGCTTTCAAGGGGACACTGAAGCTTTCTTT. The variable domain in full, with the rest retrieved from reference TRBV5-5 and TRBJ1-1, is DAGVTQSPTHLIKTRGQQVTLRCSPISGHKSVSWYQQVLGQGPQFIFQYYEKEERGRGNFPDRFSARQFPNYSSELNVNALLLGDSALYLCASSFQGDTEAFFGQGTRLTVV.

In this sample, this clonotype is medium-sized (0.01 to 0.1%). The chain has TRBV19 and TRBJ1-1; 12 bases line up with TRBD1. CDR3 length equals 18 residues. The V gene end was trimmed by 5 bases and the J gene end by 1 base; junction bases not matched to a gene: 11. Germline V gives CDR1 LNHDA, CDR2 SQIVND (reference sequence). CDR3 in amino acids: CASSYLGTGGVRNTEAFF. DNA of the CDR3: TGTGCCAGTAGTTACCTCGGGACAGGGGGCGTCAGGAACACTGAAGCTTTCTTT.

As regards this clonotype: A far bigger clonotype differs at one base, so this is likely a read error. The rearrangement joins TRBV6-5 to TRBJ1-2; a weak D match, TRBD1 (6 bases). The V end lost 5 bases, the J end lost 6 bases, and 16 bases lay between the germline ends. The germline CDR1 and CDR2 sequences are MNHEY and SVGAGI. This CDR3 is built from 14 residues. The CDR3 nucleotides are TGTGCCAGCAGTGAAGCGGACAGAAGCAATGGCTACACCTTC. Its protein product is CASSEADRSNGYTF.

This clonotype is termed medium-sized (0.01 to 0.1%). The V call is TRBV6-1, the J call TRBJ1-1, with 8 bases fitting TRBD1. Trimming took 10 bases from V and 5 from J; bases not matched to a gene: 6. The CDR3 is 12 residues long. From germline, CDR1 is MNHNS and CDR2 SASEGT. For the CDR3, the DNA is TGTGCCACGACAGGGGAGGGGACTGAAGCTTTCTTT. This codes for CATTGEGTEAFF.

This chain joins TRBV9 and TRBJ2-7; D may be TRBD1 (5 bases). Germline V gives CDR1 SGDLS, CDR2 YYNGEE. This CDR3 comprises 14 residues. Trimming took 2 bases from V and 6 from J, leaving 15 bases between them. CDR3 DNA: TGTGCCAGCAGCGTCGGAACCCAGGGAAGCGAGCAGTACTTC. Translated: CASSVGTQGSEQYF. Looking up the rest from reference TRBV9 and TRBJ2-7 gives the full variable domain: DSGVTQTPKHLITATGQRVTLRCSPRSGDLSVYWYQQSLDQGLQFLIQYYNGEERAKGNILERFSAQQFPDLHSELNLSSLELGDSALYFCASSVGTQGSEQYFGPGTRLTVT.

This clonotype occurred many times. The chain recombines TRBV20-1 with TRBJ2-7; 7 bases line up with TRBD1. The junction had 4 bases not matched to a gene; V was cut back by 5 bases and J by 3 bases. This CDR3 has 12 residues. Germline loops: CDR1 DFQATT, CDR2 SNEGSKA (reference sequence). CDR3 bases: TGCAGTGCTTCAGGGGGTATCTACGAGCAGTACTTC. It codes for CSASGGIYEQYF.

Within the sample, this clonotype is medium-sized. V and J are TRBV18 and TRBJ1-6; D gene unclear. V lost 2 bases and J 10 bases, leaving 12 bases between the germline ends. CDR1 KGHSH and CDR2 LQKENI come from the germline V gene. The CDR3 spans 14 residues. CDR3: CASSPLGGQSPLHF. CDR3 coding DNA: TGTGCCAGCTCACCATTGGGTGGCCAATCACCCCTCCACTTT.

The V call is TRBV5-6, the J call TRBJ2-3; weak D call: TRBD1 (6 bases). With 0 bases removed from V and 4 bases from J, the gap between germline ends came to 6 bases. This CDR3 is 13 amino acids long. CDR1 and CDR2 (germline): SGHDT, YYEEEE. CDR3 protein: CASSLDRADTQYF. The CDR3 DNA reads TGTGCCAGCAGCTTGGACAGGGCAGATACGCAGTATTTT.

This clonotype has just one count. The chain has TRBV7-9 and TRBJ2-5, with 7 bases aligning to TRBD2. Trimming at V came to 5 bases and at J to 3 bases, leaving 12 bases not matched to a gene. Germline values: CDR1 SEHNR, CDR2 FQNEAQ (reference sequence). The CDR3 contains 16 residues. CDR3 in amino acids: CASSPGTTITKETQYF. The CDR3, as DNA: TGTGCCAGCAGCCCTGGGACTACTATAACAAAAGAGACCCAGTACTTC.

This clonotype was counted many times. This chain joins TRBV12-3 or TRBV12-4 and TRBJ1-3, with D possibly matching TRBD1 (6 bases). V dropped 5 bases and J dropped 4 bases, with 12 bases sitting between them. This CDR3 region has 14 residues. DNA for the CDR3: TGTGCCAGCAGTCCCACAGGGCACGGAAACACCATATATTTT. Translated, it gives CASSPTGHGNTIYF.

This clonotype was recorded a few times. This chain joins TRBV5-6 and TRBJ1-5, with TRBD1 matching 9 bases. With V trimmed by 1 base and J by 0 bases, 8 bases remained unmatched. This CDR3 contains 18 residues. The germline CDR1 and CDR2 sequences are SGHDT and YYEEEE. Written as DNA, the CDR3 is TGTGCCAGCAGCTTGAAGACAGGGGGTAGTTATAGCAATCAGCCCCAGCATTTT. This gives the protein CASSLKTGGSYSNQPQHF.

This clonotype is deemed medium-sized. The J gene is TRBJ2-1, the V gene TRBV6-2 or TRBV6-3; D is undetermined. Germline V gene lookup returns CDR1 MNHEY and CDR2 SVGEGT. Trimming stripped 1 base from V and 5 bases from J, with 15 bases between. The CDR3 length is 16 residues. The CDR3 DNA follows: TGTGCCAGCAGTTACTTCCGGGCTTTTAGGCACAATGAGCAGTTCTTC. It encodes CASSYFRAFRHNEQFF.

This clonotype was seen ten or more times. The DNA for the CDR3 is TGTGCCAGTCGGGGTAACTGGGCAGGGCCTGGGGCCAACGTCCTGACTTTC. The encoded protein is CASRGNWAGPGANVLTF. The chain combines TRBV19 with TRBJ2-6; the D call may be TRBD1 or TRBD2 (5 bases each). Trimming left V 8 bases short and J 2 bases short, with 19 bases between. This CDR3 has 17 amino acids. Germline V lookup: CDR1 LNHDA, CDR2 SQIVND (reference sequence).

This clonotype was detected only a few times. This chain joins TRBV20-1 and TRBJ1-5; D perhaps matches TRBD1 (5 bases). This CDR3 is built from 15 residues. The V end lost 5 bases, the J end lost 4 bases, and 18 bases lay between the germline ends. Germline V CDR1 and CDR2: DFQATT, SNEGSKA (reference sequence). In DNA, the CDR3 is TGCAGTGCTCCGCCCGGGCGGGGGAGGAATCAGCCCCAGCATTTT. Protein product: CSAPPGRGRNQPQHF.

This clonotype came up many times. CDR3: CASSEMGSSGNTIYF. The CDR3 nucleotides are TGTGCCAGCAGTGAGATGGGAAGCTCTGGAAACACCATATATTTT. V usage is TRBV2 and J usage is TRBJ1-3; no clear D gene. The CDR3 sequence is 15 residues long. Per the germline V gene, CDR1 is SNHLY and CDR2 is FYNNEI. Trimming removed 3 bases from V and 0 bases from J, with 9 bases in between.

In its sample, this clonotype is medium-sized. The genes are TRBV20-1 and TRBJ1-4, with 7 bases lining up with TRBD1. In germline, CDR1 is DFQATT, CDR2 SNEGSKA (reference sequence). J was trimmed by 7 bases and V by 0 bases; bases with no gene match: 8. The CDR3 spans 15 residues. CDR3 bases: TGCAGTGCTAGAGATCCCAGGGGGGCAGGTGAAAAACTGTTTTTT. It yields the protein CSARDPRGAGEKLFF.